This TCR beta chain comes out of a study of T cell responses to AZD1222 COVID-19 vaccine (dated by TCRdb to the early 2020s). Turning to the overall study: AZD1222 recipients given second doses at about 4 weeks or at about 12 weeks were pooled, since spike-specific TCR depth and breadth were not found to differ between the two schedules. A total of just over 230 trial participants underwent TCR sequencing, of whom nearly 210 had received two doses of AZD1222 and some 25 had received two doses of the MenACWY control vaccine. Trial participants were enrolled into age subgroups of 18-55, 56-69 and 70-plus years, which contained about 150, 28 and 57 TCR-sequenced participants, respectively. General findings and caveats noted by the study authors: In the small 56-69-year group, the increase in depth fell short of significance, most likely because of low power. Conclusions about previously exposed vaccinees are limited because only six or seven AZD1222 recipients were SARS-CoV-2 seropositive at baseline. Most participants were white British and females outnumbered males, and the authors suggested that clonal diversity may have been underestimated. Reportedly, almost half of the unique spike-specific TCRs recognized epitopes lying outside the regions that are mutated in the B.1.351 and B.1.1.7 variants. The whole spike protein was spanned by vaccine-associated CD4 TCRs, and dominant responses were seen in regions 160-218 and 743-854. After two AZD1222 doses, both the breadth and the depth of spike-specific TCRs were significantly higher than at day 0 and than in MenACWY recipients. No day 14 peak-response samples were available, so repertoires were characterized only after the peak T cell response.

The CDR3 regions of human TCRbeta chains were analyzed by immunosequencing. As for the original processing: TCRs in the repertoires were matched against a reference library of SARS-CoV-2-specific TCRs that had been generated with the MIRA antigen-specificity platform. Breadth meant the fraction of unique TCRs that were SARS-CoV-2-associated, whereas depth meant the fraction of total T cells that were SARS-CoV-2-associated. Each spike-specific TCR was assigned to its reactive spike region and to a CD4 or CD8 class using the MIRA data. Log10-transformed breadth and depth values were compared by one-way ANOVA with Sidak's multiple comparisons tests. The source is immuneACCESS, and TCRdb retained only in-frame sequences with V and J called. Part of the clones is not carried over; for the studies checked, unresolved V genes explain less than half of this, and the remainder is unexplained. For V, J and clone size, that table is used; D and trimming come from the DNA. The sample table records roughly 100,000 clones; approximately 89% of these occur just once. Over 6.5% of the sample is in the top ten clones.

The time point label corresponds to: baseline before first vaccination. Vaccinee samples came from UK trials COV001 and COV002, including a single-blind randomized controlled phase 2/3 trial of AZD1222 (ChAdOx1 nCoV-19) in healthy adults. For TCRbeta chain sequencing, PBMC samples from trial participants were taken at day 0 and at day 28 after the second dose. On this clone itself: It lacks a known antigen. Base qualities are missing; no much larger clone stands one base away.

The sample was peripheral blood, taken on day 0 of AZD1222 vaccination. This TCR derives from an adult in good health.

The CDR3 is CASSTASSGNTIYF. The DNA reads as follows: TGTGCCAGCAGCACAGCTTCCTCTGGAAACACCATATATTTT. The V and J segments used are TRBV28 and TRBJ1-3, with the D gene call left open. Reading the germline V gene gives CDR1 MDHEN and CDR2 SYDVKM. Trimming removed 6 bases from V and 0 bases from J, leaving 9 bases between the germline ends. From the cysteine through the phenylalanine, the CDR3 covers 14 amino acids. The kept DNA is CDR3 alone, 42 bases in frame from the first base.